Listed here are 23 T cell receptor beta chains from one sample, sequenced in a study of breast tumors, draining lymph nodes, adjacent tissues. TCRdb reprocessed the multiplex PCR reads via MiXCR and lists one record per CDR3 protein. Of 180,000 or so distinct CDR3 sequences listed, approximately 30% were seen once; the top ten hold roughly 4.3%. Samples came from axillary lymph nodes draining the breast cancer. Sequencing used axillary lymph node tissue. These receptors were obtained from a female donor with breast cancer. Some clones in this sample may be carry-over from other donors' samples.

Comments on this clonotype: This may come from a read error, since a much larger clone is one base off. The genes are TRBV9 and TRBJ2-1; 9 bases line up with TRBD2. The CDR3 consists of 15 residues. Per germline, CDR1 SGDLS and CDR2 YYNGEE. In DNA form, the CDR3 reads TGTGCCAGCAGAGCCGGGGGACTAGCAGTCAATGAGCCGTTCTTC. This sequence encodes CASRAGGLAVNEPFF.

With regard to this clonotype: A read error may explain this, as a much larger clone is one base away. CDR3 in DNA: TGCAGTGCTAGGGGGGATGTCTCCGGAAACACCATATGTTTT. Its translation: CSARGDVSGNTICF. The chain employs TRBV20-1 and TRBJ1-3, with TRBD1 as a possible D gene (5 bases). Germline loops: CDR1 DFQATT, CDR2 SNEGSKA (reference sequence). CDR3 length: 14 amino acids.

In the case of this clonotype: It may be a read error: a sequence one base away is much more abundant. V gene TRBV18 combines with J gene TRBJ2-7; no definite D call. Per germline, CDR1 KGHSH and CDR2 LQKENI. The CDR3 runs to 11 residues. CDR3 protein: CASSQNYKQYF. In DNA form, the CDR3 reads TGTGCCAGCTCACAGAACTACAAGCAGTACTTC.

This clonotype was detected ten times or more. The junction and the germline gene differ at one end; a read error may be behind it. The chain employs TRBV6-5 and TRBJ1-2, with D possibly TRBD1 on 5 matching bases. CDR3 length equals 15 residues. CDR1 MNHEY and CDR2 SVGAGI come from the germline V gene. CDR3 in amino acids: CASSHSAGGGYGYTF. For the CDR3, the DNA is TGTGCCAGCAGTCACTCCGCGGGGGGTGGTTATGGCTACACCTTC.

In this sample, this clonotype turned up many times. The V gene is TRBV18, the J gene TRBJ2-7; 8 nucleotides line up with TRBD2. Germline values: CDR1 KGHSH, CDR2 LQKENI. The CDR3 spans 15 residues. V shed 2 bases, J shed 2 bases, and the junction held 5 bases outside the gene matches. The CDR3 here is CASSPTVAGTYEQYF. The CDR3 DNA reads as TGTGCCAGCTCACCAACAGTAGCGGGAACCTACGAGCAGTACTTC.

The CDR3 here is CASSPAGPPYNEQFF. The CDR3 DNA follows: TGTGCCAGCAGCCCAGCGGGACCCCCCTACAATGAGCAGTTCTTC. V and J are TRBV6-6 and TRBJ2-1; 7 nucleotides align to TRBD2. The CDR3 runs 15 residues. CDR1 MNHNY and CDR2 SVGAGI come from the germline V gene (reference sequence). The V segment lost 6 bases and the J segment 2 bases; nucleotides outside the gene matches: 7.

This clonotype has only a few counts. A much larger clone sits a single nucleotide away, making a read error possible. This chain joins TRBV5-1 and TRBJ1-5; no definite D call. The CDR3 spans 14 residues. Germline V gene data show CDR1 as SGHRS and CDR2 as YFSETQ. The CDR3 bases are TGCGCCAGCAGCTTGGGGGCAGCCGATCACCCCCAGCATTTT. Residues: CASSLGAADHPQHF. Variable domain in full (rest from reference TRBV5-1 and TRBJ1-5): KAGVTQTPRYLIKTRGQQVTLSCSPISGHRSVSWYQQTPGQGLQFLFEYFSETQRNKGNFPGRFSGRQFSNSRSEMNVSTLELGDSALYLCASSLGAADHPQHFGDGTRLSIL.

As concerns this clonotype: No DNA is shown, since the ends of the CDR3 on it are uncertain; the CDR3 is the one TCRdb lists. The V call is TRBV29-1, the J call TRBJ1-4. Germline CDR1 and CDR2: SQVTM and ANQGSEA. The CDR3 sequence runs 22 residues, both termini included. CDR3 sequence reads: CSVVYYLGEDEQFFGPGEKLFF.

The J gene is TRBJ1-2, the V gene TRBV7-9; TRBD1 is a possible D gene (5 bases). The CDR3 length is 13 residues. The germline V gene encodes CDR1 SEHNR and CDR2 FQNEAQ (reference sequence). Trimming removed 6 bases from V and 9 bases from J, with 17 bases in between. Here the CDR3 reads CASRPGLGRSYTF. DNA of the CDR3: TGTGCCAGCAGGCCGGGACTGGGCCGGAGCTACACCTTC.

This clonotype was seen ten or more times. The V and J genes are TRBV6-4 and TRBJ2-1; weak D call: TRBD1 (6 bases). The CDR3 has 15 residues. Trimming took off 7 bases at V and 4 bases at J, with 17 bases between the two ends. Germline-derived CDR1 and CDR2 are MRHNA and SNTAGT. The CDR3 nucleotides read TGTGCCAGCATGGAGAAGGGGGTACTATACAATGAGCAGTTCTTC. Encoded protein: CASMEKGVLYNEQFF.

This clonotype was observed at least ten times. The chain is built from TRBV11-2 and TRBJ2-5, with D perhaps matching TRBD1 or TRBD2 (5 bases each). Trimming pared 1 base from V and 7 bases from J, leaving 22 bases between. Germline V lookup: CDR1 SGHAT, CDR2 FQNNGV. The CDR3 contains 17 residues. CDR3 protein: CASSLAPDRHGGGTQYF. The DNA for the CDR3 is TGTGCCAGCAGCTTAGCCCCTGATCGGCATGGTGGGGGGACCCAGTACTTC.

This clonotype was recorded many times. The CDR3 loop reads CSVEGRRGTGGDLYEQYF. The CDR3 DNA reads as TGCAGCGTTGAAGGGCGACGAGGGACAGGGGGCGATCTATACGAGCAGTACTTC. This chain links TRBV29-1 with TRBJ2-7; 12 bases are a match to TRBD1. The length of the CDR3 is 18 residues. Germline loops: CDR1 SQVTM, CDR2 ANQGSEA. The junction had 14 bases not matched to a gene; V was cut back by 1 base and J by 4 bases.

This clonotype has a count of ten or more. The chain joins TRBV15 to TRBJ2-3; 7 bases line up with TRBD2. The V gene's germline CDR1 is LNHNV and CDR2 YYDKDF (reference sequence). The CDR3 consists of 16 residues. The V gene end was trimmed by 1 base and the J gene end by 2 bases; junction bases not matched to a gene: 6. The CDR3: CATSRAASGLTDTQYF. Written as DNA, the CDR3 is TGTGCCACCAGCAGAGCGGCTAGCGGCCTCACAGATACGCAGTATTTT.

This clonotype was seen ten or more times. The genes are TRBV6-2 or TRBV6-3 and TRBJ1-2; TRBD1 aligns across 10 bases. The CDR3 is made up of 15 amino acids. Per the germline V gene, CDR1 is MNHEY and CDR2 is SVGEGT. V was pared by 5 bases and J by 2 bases, with 5 bases of the junction left unmatched. CDR3 amino acids: CASSHRTGGNYGYTF. The CDR3 region has the DNA TGTGCCAGCAGTCACCGGACAGGGGGAAACTATGGCTACACCTTC.

This sequence joins TRBV11-3 and TRBJ2-7; D is possibly TRBD1 (6 bases). Germline lookup yields CDR1 SGHNT and CDR2 YENEEA. V gave up 5 bases and J gave up 7 bases, with 21 bases separating them. The CDR3 extends over 15 amino acids. Written as DNA, the CDR3 is TGTGCCAGCAGCAATAGCAGGGGAAAGACCGGGGAGCAGTACTTC. It codes for CASSNSRGKTGEQYF.

The chain is built from TRBV29-1 and TRBJ2-1; TRBD2 aligns across 8 bases. CDR3 length: 12 amino acids. The V segment lost 5 bases and the J segment 6 bases; nucleotides outside the gene matches: 3. The germline V gene has CDR1 SQVTM and CDR2 ANQGSEA. The CDR3 protein is CSVRTSLNEQFF. The CDR3 nucleotides are TGCAGCGTTCGGACTAGCCTCAATGAGCAGTTCTTC.

As to this clonotype: Because the CDR3 is missing its conserved closing phenylalanine or tryptophan, this is likely a read error. This chain links TRBV19 with TRBJ2-5, with 10 bases identical to TRBD2. The CDR3 covers 16 residues. Germline V lookup: CDR1 LNHDA, CDR2 SQIVND (reference sequence). The J segment lost 4 bases and the V segment lost 5 bases, leaving 10 bases of the junction unmatched. The DNA for the CDR3 is TGTGCCAGTAGTTCCCCCCAGGTAGCGGGAGGAGAGACCCAGTACTCC. Amino acids: CASSSPQVAGGETQYS.

This clonotype was recorded only once. This sequence joins TRBV29-1 and TRBJ2-1; 7 positions match TRBD1. Germline V gene data show CDR1 as SQVTM and CDR2 as ANQGSEA. V was pared by 0 bases and J by 9 bases, with 11 bases of the junction left unmatched. The CDR3 is 15 amino acids. CDR3 protein: CSVEDAHKGAGEQFF. In DNA, the CDR3 is TGCAGCGTTGAAGATGCACACAAGGGGGCAGGTGAGCAGTTCTTC.

This clonotype was seen many times. V and J are TRBV19 and TRBJ2-1; 11 positions match TRBD2. Germline CDR1 LNHDA, CDR2 SQIVND (reference sequence). V was pared by 3 bases and J by 10 bases, with 5 bases of the junction left unmatched. This CDR3 has 14 amino acids. Here the CDR3 DNA reads TGTGCCAGTAGTATTAGCGGGAGGGCCGGGGAGCAGTTCTTC. Amino acid sequence: CASSISGRAGEQFF.

This clonotype was counted many times. The chain carries TRBV5-1 and TRBJ2-2, with 13 bases that match TRBD2. CDR3 length equals 18 residues. The germline V gene encodes CDR1 SGHRS and CDR2 YFSETQ. V gave up 4 bases and J gave up 4 bases; unmatched junction bases: 10. Here the CDR3 DNA reads TGCGCCAGCAGCAACATACTAGCGGGAGGGCCGGGCACCGGGGAGCTGTTTTTT. This gives the protein CASSNILAGGPGTGELFF.

The J gene is TRBJ2-2, the V gene TRBV9; D gene uncertain. Trimming pared 0 bases from V and 0 bases from J, leaving 15 bases between. Germline CDR1 reads SGDLS; CDR2 reads YYNGEE. This CDR3 region has 18 residues. The CDR3 region is CASSVARGRMTNTGELFF. In nucleotides, the CDR3 is TGTGCCAGCAGCGTAGCGCGAGGACGGATGACGAACACCGGGGAGCTGTTTTTT.

In regard to this clonotype: A much larger clone sits a single nucleotide away, making a read error possible. The genes are TRBV20-1 and TRBJ2-7, with D maybe TRBD1 (5 bases). In germline, CDR1 is DFQATT, CDR2 SNEGSKA (reference sequence). The CDR3 spans 17 residues. V was pared by 0 bases and J by 2 bases, with 20 bases between. The CDR3 DNA reads as TGCAGTGCTAGAGACTCAGGGCCCGCAGTGATAGCCTACGAGCAGTACTTC. Its translation is CSARDSGPAVIAYEQYF.

In nucleotides, the CDR3 is TGTGCCAGCAGCTTAGCCCCTGCCGGGAGCCCCCCCCAGCATTTT. Translation: CASSLAPAGSPPQHF. The chain is built from TRBV7-2 and TRBJ1-5; no definite D call. The CDR3 spans 15 residues. Trimming took off 0 bases at V and 10 bases at J, with 16 bases between the two ends. Germline assignment: CDR1 SGHTA and CDR2 FQGNSA.